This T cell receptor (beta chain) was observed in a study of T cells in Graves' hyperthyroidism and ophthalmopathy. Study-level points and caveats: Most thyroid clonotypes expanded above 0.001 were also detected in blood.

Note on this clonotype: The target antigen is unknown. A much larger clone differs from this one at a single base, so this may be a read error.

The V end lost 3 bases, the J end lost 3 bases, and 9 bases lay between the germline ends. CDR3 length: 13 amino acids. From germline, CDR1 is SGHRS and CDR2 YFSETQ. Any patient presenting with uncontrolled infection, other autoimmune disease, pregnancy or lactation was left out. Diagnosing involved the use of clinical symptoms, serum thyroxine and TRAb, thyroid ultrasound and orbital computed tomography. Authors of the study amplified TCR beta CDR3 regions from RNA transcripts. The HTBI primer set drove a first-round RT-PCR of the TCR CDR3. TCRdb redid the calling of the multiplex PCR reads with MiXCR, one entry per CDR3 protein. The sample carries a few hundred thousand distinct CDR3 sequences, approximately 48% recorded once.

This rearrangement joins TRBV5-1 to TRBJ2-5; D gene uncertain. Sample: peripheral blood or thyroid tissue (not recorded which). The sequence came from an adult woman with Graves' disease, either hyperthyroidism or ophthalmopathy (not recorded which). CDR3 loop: CASSSQTKETQYF. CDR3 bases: TGCGCCAGCAGCTCCCAGACCAAAGAGACCCAGTACTTC.